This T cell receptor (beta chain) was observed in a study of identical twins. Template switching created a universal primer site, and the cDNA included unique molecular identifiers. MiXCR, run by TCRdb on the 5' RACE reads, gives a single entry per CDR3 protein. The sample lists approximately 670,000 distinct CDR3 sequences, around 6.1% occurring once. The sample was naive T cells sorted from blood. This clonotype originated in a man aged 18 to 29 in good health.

The CDR3 loop reads CASSQGVLDTDTQYF. The CDR3 DNA reads as TGCGCCAGCAGCCAAGGTGTCTTAGACACAGATACGCAGTATTTT. The chain combines TRBV4-1 with TRBJ2-3; D remains ambiguous. Germline loops: CDR1 MGHRA, CDR2 YSYEKL. V lost 1 base and J 2 bases, leaving 10 bases between the germline ends. CDR3 length: 15 residues.